This record covers a single T cell receptor beta chain. The antigen is not known. Peripheral blood CD8+ and CD4+ T cells were profiled by TCR beta sequencing. The CD8+ and CD4+ T cells were negatively isolated, with the TEMRA cells enriched by FACS. cDNA came from around 0.5 to 1 ug RNA primed by random hexamers. TCRdb re-derived calls from the immunoSEQ multiplex PCR reads in MiXCR, one entry per CDR3 protein. This table has some 90,000 distinct CDR3 sequences, 85% to 95% appearing once. V lost 4 bases, J lost 2 bases, and 5 bases stayed unmatched. The CDR3 runs to 15 residues. Per the germline V gene, CDR1 is SEHNR and CDR2 is FQNEAQ (reference sequence). This entry comes from a study of CD8 T cells in Susac syndrome. Whole-study findings and limits: The authors acknowledged that the study's TCR sequencing and HLA analysis involved relatively few individuals.

The rearrangement joins TRBV7-9 to TRBJ2-3; 8 bases map to TRBD2. This TCR was recovered from a human donor in good health. Sequenced: CD8+ T cells from PBMCs. The CDR3 spells CASSSLAEFTDTQYF. The CDR3 DNA reads as TGTGCCAGCAGCTCACTAGCGGAGTTCACAGATACGCAGTATTTT.